Listed below are T cell receptor beta chains from one sample, sequenced in a study of CD8+CD57+ T cells in acquired aplastic anemia. TCRdb independently ran MiXCR on the reads; one entry per CDR3 protein. The sample records approximately 150,000 distinct CDR3 sequences, 60% to 80% being singletons. The sample was sorted CD4+, CD8+, or CD8+CD57+ T cells (not recorded which) from PBMCs. Receptors originate from a human donor with aplastic anemia. Each CDR3 is given with its conserved first and last residue. Each record gives: J gene, V gene, clone size, D gene, CDR3 protein, CDR3 DNA. D genes are given only for firm matches. Size tells how often a clone was seen (once, few, many) or the class of an expanded clone, and some rows leave it out.

TRBJ1-6 | TRBV7-8 | few | TRBD1 | CASSLGTGGSPLHF | TGTGCCAGCAGCTTAGGGACAGGGGGTTCACCCCTCCACTTT
TRBJ1-2 | TRBV7-9 | once | NA | CASSLEGSQGTNYGYTF | TGTGCCAGCAGCTTAGAGGGTTCGCAGGGGACTAACTATGGCTACACCTTC
TRBJ2-7 | TRBV10-3 | NA | TRBD1 | CAIKATGGYYEQYF | TGTGCCATCAAAGCGACAGGGGGGTACTACGAGCAGTACTTC
TRBJ2-5 | TRBV7-8 | once | TRBD1 | CASSPPDRLQETQYF | TGTGCCAGCAGCCCACCGGACAGGCTACAAGAGACCCAGTACTTC
TRBJ2-3 | TRBV7-6 | medium-sized | NA | CASRLAQGGADTQYF | TGTGCCAGCAGGCTCGCCCAGGGGGGTGCAGATACGCAGTATTTT
TRBJ2-3 | TRBV24-1 | NA | TRBD2 | CATSDPIGTSGTDTQYF | TGTGCCACCAGTGATCCGATCGGGACTAGCGGAACAGATACGCAGTATTTT
TRBJ2-7 | TRBV10-3 | NA | NA | CAISDGASFYEQYF | TGTGCCATCAGTGACGGTGCTAGCTTCTACGAGCAGTACTTC
TRBJ2-3 | TRBV14 | NA | TRBD2 | CASSFTSADTDTQYF | TGTGCCAGCAGCTTCACTAGCGCCGACACAGATACGCAGTATTTT
TRBJ2-5 | TRBV20-1 | NA | NA | CSARRSETQYF | TGCAGTGCTAGACGCTCAGAGACCCAGTACTTC
TRBJ2-5 | TRBV7-9 | NA | NA | CASSFHRDQETQYF | TGTGCCAGCAGCTTTCACCGGGACCAAGAGACCCAGTACTTC
TRBJ2-5 | TRBV24-1 | once | TRBD1 | CATSDLQKTGRGETQYF | TGTGCCACCAGTGATTTGCAAAAGACAGGGCGCGGAGAGACCCAGTACTTC
TRBJ2-1 | TRBV19 | once | NA | CASSIYGGIYNEQFF | TGTGCCAGTAGTATTTATGGAGGGATCTACAATGAGCAGTTCTTC
TRBJ1-1 | TRBV19 | NA | TRBD1 | CATRTGGNTEAFF | TGTGCCACCAGAACAGGGGGGAACACTGAAGCTTTCTTT
TRBJ2-7 | TRBV5-6 | NA | NA | CASSLFGRGYEQYF | TGTGCCAGCAGCTTGTTTGGCCGAGGCTACGAGCAGTACTTC
TRBJ2-5 | TRBV7-2 | once | NA | CASSFRVGQETQYF | TGTGCCAGCAGCTTCCGCGTAGGCCAAGAGACCCAGTACTTC
TRBJ2-7 | TRBV29-1 | NA | TRBD1 | CSVYGQGAYEQYF | TGCAGCGTTTACGGACAGGGGGCCTACGAGCAGTACTTC
TRBJ1-3 | TRBV12-3/TRBV12-4 | NA | NA | CASSERWGRNTIYF | TGTGCCAGCAGTGAACGTTGGGGGAGAAACACCATATATTTT
TRBJ2-7 | TRBV5-4 | NA | NA | CASSFGRPRDAYEQYF | TGTGCCAGCAGCTTCGGACGGCCAAGGGACGCCTACGAGCAGTACTTC
TRBJ1-5 | TRBV20-1 | few | NA | CSATRGANQPQHF | TGCAGTGCCACTAGGGGGGCGAATCAGCCCCAGCATTTT
TRBJ1-5 | TRBV6-4 | few | NA | CASSERSNQPQHF | TGTGCCAGCAGTGAGAGGAGCAATCAGCCCCAGCATTTT
TRBJ2-7 | TRBV9 | NA | NA | CASSVEAGPYEQYF | TGTGCCAGCAGCGTAGAGGCAGGGCCGTACGAGCAGTACTTC
TRBJ1-1 | TRBV29-1 | many | NA | CSVEEASSLNTEAFF | TGCAGCGTTGAAGAGGCAAGCAGCCTGAACACTGAAGCTTTCTTT
TRBJ2-3 | TRBV29-1 | NA | NA | CSASQGRPTDTQYF | TGCAGCGCCTCTCAAGGGAGGCCGACAGATACGCAGTATTTT
TRBJ2-7 | TRBV7-2 | NA | NA | CASSLEVSGYEQYF | TGTGCCAGCAGCTTAGAGGTATCGGGCTACGAGCAGTACTTC
TRBJ2-1 | TRBV13 | few | NA | CASSSEGNEQFF | TGTGCCAGCAGCTCAGAGGGCAATGAGCAGTTCTTC
TRBJ1-3 | TRBV15 | NA | NA | CATSVQLFSGNTIYF | TGTGCCACCAGCGTCCAATTGTTCTCTGGAAACACCATATATTTT
TRBJ1-6 | TRBV6-4 | many | TRBD1 | CASSEVEQGNSPLHF | TGTGCCAGCAGTGAAGTGGAACAGGGGAATTCACCCCTCCACTTT
TRBJ2-7 | TRBV5-6 | NA | NA | CASSQTNRDGSYEQYF | TGTGCCAGCAGCCAAACTAACCGGGACGGGTCCTACGAGCAGTACTTC
TRBJ2-3 | TRBV12-3/TRBV12-4 | once | NA | CASAGERGTDTQYF | TGTGCCAGCGCAGGGGAGCGGGGCACAGATACGCAGTATTTT
TRBJ2-1 | TRBV24-1 | NA | NA | CATSDTGSFSYNEQFF | TGTGCCACCAGTGACACCGGCAGTTTCTCCTACAATGAGCAGTTCTTC
TRBJ2-6 | TRBV29-1 | many | NA | CSVEGVLVGVGANVLTF | TGCAGCGTTGAAGGGGTTTTGGTAGGGGTCGGGGCCAACGTCCTGACTTTC
TRBJ1-3 | TRBV2 | few | NA | CASSRFREGNTIYF | TGTGCCAGCAGTCGCTTTAGGGAGGGAAACACCATATATTTT
TRBJ2-1 | TRBV20-1 | few | NA | CSARNGNEQFF | TGCAGTGCTAGAAATGGAAATGAGCAGTTCTTC
TRBJ2-5 | TRBV6-2/TRBV6-3 | few | TRBD2 | CASSAGEQETQYF | TGTGCCAGCAGCGCGGGGGAGCAAGAGACCCAGTACTTC
TRBJ2-2 | TRBV24-1 | NA | TRBD1 | CATSDLLRDRGTGELFF | TGTGCCACCAGTGATTTGCTGAGGGACAGGGGCACCGGGGAGCTGTTTTTT
TRBJ2-7 | TRBV20-1 | NA | TRBD2 | CSAPGTSAYEQYF | TGCAGTGCCCCCGGGACTAGCGCCTACGAGCAGTACTTC
TRBJ2-7 | TRBV29-1 | once | TRBD2 | CSVEGTSSSYEQYF | TGCAGCGTTGAAGGGACTAGCAGCTCCTACGAGCAGTACTTC
TRBJ2-7 | TRBV7-2 | NA | NA | CASSLERVREQYF | TGTGCCAGCAGCTTAGAACGAGTCCGCGAGCAGTACTTC
TRBJ1-6 | TRBV7-2 | few | NA | CASLTSTRVGASPLHF | TGTGCCAGCCTAACCAGTACAAGGGTGGGAGCTTCACCCCTCCACTTT
TRBJ2-3 | TRBV24-1 | NA | NA | CATRGASTDTQYF | TGTGCCACCAGGGGGGCCAGCACAGATACGCAGTATTTT
TRBJ1-4 | TRBV7-9 | few | NA | CASSLAQYNEKLFF | TGTGCCAGCAGCTTAGCTCAGTACAATGAAAAACTGTTTTTT
TRBJ2-2 | TRBV7-9 | NA | TRBD2 | CASSLVLAGVTGELFF | TGTGCCAGCAGCTTAGTTTTGGCGGGAGTGACCGGGGAGCTGTTTTTT
TRBJ2-7 | TRBV15 | NA | TRBD1 | CATSRVRQGGYEQYF | TGTGCCACCAGCAGAGTTCGACAGGGTGGTTACGAGCAGTACTTC
TRBJ1-1 | TRBV5-1 | NA | NA | CASSLVRGNTEAFF | TGCGCCAGCAGCTTGGTTCGGGGAAACACTGAAGCTTTCTTT
TRBJ1-6 | TRBV7-9 | few | NA | CASSFGSVFADSPLHF | TGTGCCAGCAGCTTCGGTTCAGTTTTCGCCGATTCACCCCTCCACTTT
TRBJ1-5 | TRBV7-8 | NA | NA | CASTQNLNQPQHF | TGTGCCAGCACCCAAAATCTCAATCAGCCCCAGCATTTT
TRBJ2-6 | TRBV7-9 | NA | NA | CASSFSRSGGANVLTF | TGTGCCAGCAGCTTCTCAAGATCCGGCGGGGCCAACGTCCTGACTTTC
TRBJ2-7 | TRBV11-1 | NA | TRBD2 | CASSFFSGNQYEQYF | TGTGCCAGCTCTTTCTTTAGCGGGAATCAGTACGAGCAGTACTTC
TRBJ1-5 | TRBV19 | many | NA | CASSPPTVSNQPQHF | TGTGCCAGTAGCCCCCCGACAGTTAGCAATCAGCCCCAGCATTTT
TRBJ1-6 | TRBV5-6 | NA | NA | CASSSQDRNSPLHF | TGTGCCAGCAGCTCTCAGGACAGAAATTCACCCCTCCACTTT
TRBJ1-1 | TRBV7-8 | NA | NA | CASSFQSTAGMNTEAFF | TGTGCCAGCAGCTTTCAGTCGACGGCGGGGATGAACACTGAAGCTTTCTTT
TRBJ1-5 | TRBV7-9 | once | NA | CASSLDGQGAQHF | TGTGCCAGCAGCTTAGATGGCCAAGGGGCCCAGCATTTT